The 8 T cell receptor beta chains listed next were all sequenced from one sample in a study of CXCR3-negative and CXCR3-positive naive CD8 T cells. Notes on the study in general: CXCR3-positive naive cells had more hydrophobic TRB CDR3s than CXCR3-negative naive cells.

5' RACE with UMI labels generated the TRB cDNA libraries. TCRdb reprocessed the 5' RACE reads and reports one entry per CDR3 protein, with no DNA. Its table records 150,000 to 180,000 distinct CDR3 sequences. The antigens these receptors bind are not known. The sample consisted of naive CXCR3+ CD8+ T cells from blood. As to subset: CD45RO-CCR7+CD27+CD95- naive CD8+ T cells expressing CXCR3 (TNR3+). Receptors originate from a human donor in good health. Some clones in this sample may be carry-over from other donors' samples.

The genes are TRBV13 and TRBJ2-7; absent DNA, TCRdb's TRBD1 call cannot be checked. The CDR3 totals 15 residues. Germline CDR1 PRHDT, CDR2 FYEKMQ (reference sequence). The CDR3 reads CASSLGGQGDYEQYF.

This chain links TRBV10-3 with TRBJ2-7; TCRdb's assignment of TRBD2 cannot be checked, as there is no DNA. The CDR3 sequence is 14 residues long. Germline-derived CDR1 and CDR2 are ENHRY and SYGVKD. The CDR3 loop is CAISVGLVPYEQYF.

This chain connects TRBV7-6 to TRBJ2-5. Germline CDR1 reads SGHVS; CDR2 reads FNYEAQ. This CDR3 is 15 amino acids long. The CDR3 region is CASSLQFGQKETQYF.

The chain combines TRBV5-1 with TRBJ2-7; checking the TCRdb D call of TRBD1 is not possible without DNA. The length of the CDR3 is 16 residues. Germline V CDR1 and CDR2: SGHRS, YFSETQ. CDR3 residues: CASSLPTWGAESEQYF.

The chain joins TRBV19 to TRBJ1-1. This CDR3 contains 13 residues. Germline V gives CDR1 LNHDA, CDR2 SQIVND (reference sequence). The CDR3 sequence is CASRTQSSTEAFF.

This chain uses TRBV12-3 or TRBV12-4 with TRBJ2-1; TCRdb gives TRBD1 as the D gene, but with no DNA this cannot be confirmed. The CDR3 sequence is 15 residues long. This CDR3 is CASSSSLGATHEQFF.

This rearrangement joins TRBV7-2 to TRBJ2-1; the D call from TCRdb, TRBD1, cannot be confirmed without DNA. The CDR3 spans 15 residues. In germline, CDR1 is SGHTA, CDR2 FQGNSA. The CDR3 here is CASSPLWGAYNEQFF.

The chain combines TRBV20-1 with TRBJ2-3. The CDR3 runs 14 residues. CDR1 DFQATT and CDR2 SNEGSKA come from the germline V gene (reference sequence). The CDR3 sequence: CSARDPTRTDTQYF.